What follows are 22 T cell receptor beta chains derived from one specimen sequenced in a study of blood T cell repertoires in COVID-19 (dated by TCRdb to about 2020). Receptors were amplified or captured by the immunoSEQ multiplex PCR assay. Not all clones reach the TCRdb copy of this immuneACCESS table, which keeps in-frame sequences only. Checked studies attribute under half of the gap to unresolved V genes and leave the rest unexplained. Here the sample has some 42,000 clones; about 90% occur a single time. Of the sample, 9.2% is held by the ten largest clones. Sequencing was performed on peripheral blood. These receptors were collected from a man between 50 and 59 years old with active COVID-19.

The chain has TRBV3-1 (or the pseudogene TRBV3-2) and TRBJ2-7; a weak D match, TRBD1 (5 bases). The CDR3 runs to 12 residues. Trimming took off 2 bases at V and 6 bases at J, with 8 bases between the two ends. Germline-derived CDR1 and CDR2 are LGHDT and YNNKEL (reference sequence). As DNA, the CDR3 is TGTGCCAGCAGCCAACAGGGAATCGAGCAGTACTTC. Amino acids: CASSQQGIEQYF.

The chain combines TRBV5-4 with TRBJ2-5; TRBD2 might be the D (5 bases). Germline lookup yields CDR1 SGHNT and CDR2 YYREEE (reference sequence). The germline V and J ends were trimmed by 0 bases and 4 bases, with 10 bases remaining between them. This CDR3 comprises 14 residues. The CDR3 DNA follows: TGTGCCAGCAGCTTGGGCGGGCGTCTAGAGACCCAGTACTTC. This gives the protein CASSLGGRLETQYF.

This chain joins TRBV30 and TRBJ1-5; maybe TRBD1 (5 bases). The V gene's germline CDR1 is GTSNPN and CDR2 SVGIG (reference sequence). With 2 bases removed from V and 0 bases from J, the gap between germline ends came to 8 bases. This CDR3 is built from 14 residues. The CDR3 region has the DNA TGTGCCTGGAGTTCGACAGTTAGCAATCAGCCCCAGCATTTT. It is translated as CAWSSTVSNQPQHF.

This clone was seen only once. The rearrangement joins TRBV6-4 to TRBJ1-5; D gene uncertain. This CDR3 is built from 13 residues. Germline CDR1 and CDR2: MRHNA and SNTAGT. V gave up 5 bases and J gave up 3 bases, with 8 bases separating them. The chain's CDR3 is CASSSGVNQPQHF. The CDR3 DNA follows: TGTGCCAGCAGTTCCGGGGTCAATCAGCCCCAGCATTTT.

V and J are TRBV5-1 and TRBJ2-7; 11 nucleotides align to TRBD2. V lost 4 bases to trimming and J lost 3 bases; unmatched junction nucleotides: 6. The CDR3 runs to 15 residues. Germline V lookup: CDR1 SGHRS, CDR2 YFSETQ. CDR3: CASSPLAGGSYEQYF. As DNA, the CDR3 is TGCGCCAGCAGCCCCCTAGCGGGAGGAAGCTACGAGCAGTACTTC.

CDR3 nucleotide sequence: TGTGCCAGCAGTTCCCTTTTCGTGGCAGGGGATCAGCCCCAGCATTTT. It encodes CASSSLFVAGDQPQHF. The chain has TRBV28 and TRBJ1-5, with TRBD1 as a possible D gene (6 bases). The CDR3 has 16 amino acids. Germline CDR1 is MDHEN and CDR2 is SYDVKM. Trimming pared 4 bases from V and 5 bases from J, leaving 18 bases between. Together with reference TRBV28 and TRBJ1-5, the CDR3 gives the full variable domain: DVKVTQSSRYLVKRTGEKVFLECVQDMDHENMFWYRQDPGLGLRLIYFSYDVKMKEKGDIPEGYSVSREKKERFSLILESASTNQTSMYLCASSSLFVAGDQPQHFGDGTRLSIL.

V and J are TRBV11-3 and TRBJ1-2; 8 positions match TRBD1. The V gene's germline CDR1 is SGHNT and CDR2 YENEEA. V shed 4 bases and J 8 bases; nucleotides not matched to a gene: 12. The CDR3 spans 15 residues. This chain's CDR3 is CASSWWTGQQVGYTF. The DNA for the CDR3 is TGTGCCAGCAGCTGGTGGACAGGGCAGCAGGTAGGCTACACCTTC. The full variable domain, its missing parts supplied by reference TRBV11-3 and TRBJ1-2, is EAGVVQSPRYKIIEKKQPVAFWCNPISGHNTLYWYLQNLGQGPELLIRYENEEAVDDSQLPKDRFSAERLKGVDSTLKIQPAELGDSAVYLCASSWWTGQQVGYTFGSGTRLTVV.

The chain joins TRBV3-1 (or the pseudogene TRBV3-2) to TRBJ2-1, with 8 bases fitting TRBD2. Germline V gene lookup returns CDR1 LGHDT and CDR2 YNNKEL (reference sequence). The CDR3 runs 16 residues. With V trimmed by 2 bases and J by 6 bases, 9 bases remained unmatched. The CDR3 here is CASSQLYGRGGNEQFF. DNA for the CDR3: TGTGCCAGCAGCCAACTCTACGGGAGGGGTGGCAATGAGCAGTTCTTC.

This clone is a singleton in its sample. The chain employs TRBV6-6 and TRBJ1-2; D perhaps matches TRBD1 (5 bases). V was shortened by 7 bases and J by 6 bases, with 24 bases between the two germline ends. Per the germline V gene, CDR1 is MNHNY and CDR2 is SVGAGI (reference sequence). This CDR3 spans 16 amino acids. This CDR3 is CASILTPLGQGDGYTF. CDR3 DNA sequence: TGTGCCAGCATTCTTACGCCCTTGGGGCAGGGCGATGGCTACACCTTC.

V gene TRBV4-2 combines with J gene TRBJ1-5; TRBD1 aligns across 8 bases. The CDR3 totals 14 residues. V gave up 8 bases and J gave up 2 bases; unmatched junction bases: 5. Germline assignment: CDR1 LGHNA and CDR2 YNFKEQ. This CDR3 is CASSTGVGNQPQHF. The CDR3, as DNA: TGTGCCAGCTCGACAGGGGTCGGCAATCAGCCCCAGCATTTT.

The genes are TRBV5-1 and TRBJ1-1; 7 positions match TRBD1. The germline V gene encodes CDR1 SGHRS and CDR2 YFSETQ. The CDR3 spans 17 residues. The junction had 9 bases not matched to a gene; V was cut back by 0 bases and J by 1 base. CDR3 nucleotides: TGCGCCAGCAGCTTGGTGGCAGGGGGAGTGACGAACACTGAAGCTTTCTTT. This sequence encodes CASSLVAGGVTNTEAFF.

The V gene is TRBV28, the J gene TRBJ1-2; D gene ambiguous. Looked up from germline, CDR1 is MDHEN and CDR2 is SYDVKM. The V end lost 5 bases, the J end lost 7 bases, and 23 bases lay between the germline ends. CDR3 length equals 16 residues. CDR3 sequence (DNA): TGTGCCAGCAGTGTCGCTAGCAAAGGGAGTCGGCTTGGCTACACCTTC. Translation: CASSVASKGSRLGYTF.

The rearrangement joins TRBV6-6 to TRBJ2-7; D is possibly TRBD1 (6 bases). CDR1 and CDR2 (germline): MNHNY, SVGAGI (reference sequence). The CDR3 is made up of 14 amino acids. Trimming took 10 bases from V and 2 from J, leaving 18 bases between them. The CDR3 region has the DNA TGTGCCACGCGGTGGGCAGGGGACCCCTACGAGCAGTACTTC. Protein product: CATRWAGDPYEQYF.

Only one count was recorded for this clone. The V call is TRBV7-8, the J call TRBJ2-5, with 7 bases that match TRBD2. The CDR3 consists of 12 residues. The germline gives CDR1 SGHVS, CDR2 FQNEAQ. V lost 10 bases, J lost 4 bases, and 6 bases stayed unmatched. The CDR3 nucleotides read TGTGCCACTACGGGGGGTGGAGAGACCCAGTACTTC. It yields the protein CATTGGGETQYF. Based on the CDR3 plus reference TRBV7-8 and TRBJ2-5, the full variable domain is GAGVSQSPRYKVAKRGQDVALRCDPISGHVSLFWYQQALGQGPEFLTYFQNEAQLDKSGLPSDRFFAERPEGSVSTLKIQRTQQEDSAVYLCATTGGGETQYFGPGTRLLVL.

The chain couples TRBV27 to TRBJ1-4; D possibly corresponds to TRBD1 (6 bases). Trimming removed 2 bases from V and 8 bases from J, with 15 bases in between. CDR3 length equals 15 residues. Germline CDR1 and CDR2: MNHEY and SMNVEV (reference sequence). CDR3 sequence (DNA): TGTGCCAGCAGTTTAGTCAGGGGCCATGGGGAAAAACTGTTTTTT. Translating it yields CASSLVRGHGEKLFF.

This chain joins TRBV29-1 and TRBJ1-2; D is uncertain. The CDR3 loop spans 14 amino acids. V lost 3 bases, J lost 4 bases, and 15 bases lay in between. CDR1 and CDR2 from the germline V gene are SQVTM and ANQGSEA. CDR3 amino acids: CSVEVVEGSYGYTF. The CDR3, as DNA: TGCAGCGTTGAGGTGGTGGAGGGAAGCTATGGCTACACCTTC.

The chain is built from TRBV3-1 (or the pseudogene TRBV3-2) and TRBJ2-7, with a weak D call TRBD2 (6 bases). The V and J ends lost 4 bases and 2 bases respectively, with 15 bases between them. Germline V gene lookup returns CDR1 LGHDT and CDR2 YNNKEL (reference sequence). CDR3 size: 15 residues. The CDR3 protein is CASSPRWTTTYEQYF. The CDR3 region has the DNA TGTGCCAGCAGCCCACGGTGGACTACAACCTACGAGCAGTACTTC.

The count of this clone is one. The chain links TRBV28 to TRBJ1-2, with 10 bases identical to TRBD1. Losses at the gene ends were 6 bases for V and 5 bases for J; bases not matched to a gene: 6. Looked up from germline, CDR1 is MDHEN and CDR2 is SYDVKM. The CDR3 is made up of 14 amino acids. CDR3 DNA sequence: TGTGCCAGCAGGACAGGGGGCGCCGATTATGGCTACACCTTC. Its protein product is CASRTGGADYGYTF.

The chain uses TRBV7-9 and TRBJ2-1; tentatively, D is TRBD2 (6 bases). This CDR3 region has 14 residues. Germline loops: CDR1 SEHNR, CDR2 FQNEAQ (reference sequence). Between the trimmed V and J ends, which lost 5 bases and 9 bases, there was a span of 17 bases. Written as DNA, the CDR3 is TGTGCCAGCAGCCGCGGGGCGGGGCCGGGTGAGCAGTTCTTC. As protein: CASSRGAGPGEQFF.

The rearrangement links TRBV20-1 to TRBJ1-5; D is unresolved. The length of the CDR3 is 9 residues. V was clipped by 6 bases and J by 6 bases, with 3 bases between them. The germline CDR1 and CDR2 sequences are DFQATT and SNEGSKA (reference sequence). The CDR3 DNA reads TGCAGTGCCGGTCAGCCCCAGCATTTT. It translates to CSAGQPQHF.

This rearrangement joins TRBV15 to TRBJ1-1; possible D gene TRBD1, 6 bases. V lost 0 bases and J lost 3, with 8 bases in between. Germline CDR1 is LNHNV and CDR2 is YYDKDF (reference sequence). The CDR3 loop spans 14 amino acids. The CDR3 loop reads CATSRDPGDTEAFF. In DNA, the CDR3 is TGTGCCACCAGCAGAGATCCAGGGGACACTGAAGCTTTCTTT.

This chain's CDR3 is CSVSTLGTRNGYTF. The CDR3 bases are TGCAGCGTTTCGACGTTGGGCACGCGTAATGGCTACACCTTC. The rearrangement links TRBV29-1 to TRBJ1-2, with unresolved D. Trimming shortened V by 5 bases and J by 6 bases, and 19 bases separated the two germline ends. The CDR3 loop spans 14 amino acids. Germline V gene sequence: CDR1 SQVTM, CDR2 ANQGSEA.